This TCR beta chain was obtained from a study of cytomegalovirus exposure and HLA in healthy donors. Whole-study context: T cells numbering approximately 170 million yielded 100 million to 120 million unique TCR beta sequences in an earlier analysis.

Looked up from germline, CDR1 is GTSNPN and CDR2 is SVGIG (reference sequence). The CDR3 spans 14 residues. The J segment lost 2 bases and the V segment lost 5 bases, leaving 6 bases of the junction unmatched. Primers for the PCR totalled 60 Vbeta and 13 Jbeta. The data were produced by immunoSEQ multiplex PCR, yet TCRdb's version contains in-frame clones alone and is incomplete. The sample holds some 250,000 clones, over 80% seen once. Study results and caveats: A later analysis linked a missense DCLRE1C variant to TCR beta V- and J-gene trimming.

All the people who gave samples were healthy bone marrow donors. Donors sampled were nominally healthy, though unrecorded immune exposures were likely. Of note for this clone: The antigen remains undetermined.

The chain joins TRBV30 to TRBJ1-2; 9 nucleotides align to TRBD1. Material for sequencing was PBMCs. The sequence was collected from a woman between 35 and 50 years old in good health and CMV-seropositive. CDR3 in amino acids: CAWGRGQGNYGYTF. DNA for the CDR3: TGTGCCTGGGGTCGAGGACAGGGGAACTATGGCTACACCTTC.